This TCR beta chain was identified during a study of T cell repertoires in cytomegalovirus infection. Looking at the study overall: Public TCR beta signatures indicated both CMV infection and matching HLA type. General observations from the study: It was HLA-C-restricted CMV-specific TCR beta clonotypes that dominated the response ex vivo. Carriers of CMV plus the relevant HLA were identified by cumulative public TCR beta family frequency.

The germline V gene has CDR1 SGHVS and CDR2 FNYEAQ. CDR3 length equals 13 residues. The V gene lost 3 bases and the J gene lost 15 bases, with 17 bases spanning the gap. Comment on this clonotype: Its antigen is currently unknown.

TCRdb called the reads again in MiXCR, with one record for every CDR3 protein. In the table there are 450,000 to 600,000 distinct CDR3 sequences, 42% of which are singletons. This material consisted of cultured PBMCs, taken from culture after CMV antigen stimulation. This TCR came from a human donor in good health (CMV status not recorded). Some clones in this sample may be carry-over from other donors' samples. This chain connects TRBV7-6 to TRBJ2-2; unclear D gene. CDR3 amino acids: CASSFGEPNTVFF. DNA of the CDR3: TGTGCCAGCAGCTTTGGGGAACCCAACACAGTGTTTTTT.